This paragraph reports one TCR beta chain. CD45RO-negative CD8 cells positively selected for CCR7 made up the naive population, which excluded terminally differentiated effector memory CD45RA+ cells. This CDR3 has 15 residues. Trimming stripped 1 base from V and 4 bases from J, with 12 bases between. CDR1 SGHDT and CDR2 YYEEEE come from the germline V gene. TCRdb keeps only in-frame clones here, not all; method: immunoSEQ multiplex PCR. Of around 2,000,000 clones in the sample, approximately 94% are singletons; the top ten hold roughly 1%. This record belongs to a study of shared clonotypes between healthy human individuals. Whole-study context: Each donor had three CD4 naive, three CD4 memory, two CD8 naive and one CD8 memory plate.

The specimen sequenced was naive CD8+ T cells sorted from blood. V is TRBV5-6 and J is TRBJ2-1, with D unresolved. The receptor's source is a young man in good health. The DNA of the CDR3 is TGTGCCAGCAGCTTGACGGATGGATTATACAATGAGCAGTTCTTC. Its translation is CASSLTDGLYNEQFF.